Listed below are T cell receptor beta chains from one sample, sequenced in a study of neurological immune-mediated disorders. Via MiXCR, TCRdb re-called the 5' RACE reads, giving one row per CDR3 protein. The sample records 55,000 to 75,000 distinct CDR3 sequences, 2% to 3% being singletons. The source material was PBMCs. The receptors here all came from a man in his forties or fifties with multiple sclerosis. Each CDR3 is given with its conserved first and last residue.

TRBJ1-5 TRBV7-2 CASSLRAAGNSNQPQHF
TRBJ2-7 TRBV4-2 CASSQNSYEQYF
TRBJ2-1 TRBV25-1 CASSGTGTGNYNEQFF
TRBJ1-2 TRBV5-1 CASSLGPDRVYGYTF
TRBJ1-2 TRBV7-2 CASSLNFPGAYGYTF
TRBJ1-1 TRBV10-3 CAISGTGDTEAFF
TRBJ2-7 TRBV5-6 CASSLRTGSYEQYF
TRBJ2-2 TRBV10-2 CASASVGGELFF
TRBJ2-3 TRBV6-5 CASRRNLAGGRPGTQYF
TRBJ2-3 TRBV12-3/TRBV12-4 CASSLPGQGTTDTQYF
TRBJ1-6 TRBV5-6 CASSLYREVRPLHF
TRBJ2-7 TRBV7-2 CASSFRHEQYF
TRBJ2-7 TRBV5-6 CASSLQRSGEQYF
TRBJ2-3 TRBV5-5 CASSLEAGLSTDTQYF
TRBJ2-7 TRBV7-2 CASSLGRSGYEQYF
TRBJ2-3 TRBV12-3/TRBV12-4 CASRSGASTDTQYF
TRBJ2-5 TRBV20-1 CSAPPLEGFQETQYF
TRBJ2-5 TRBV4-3 CASSHAGSSTGTQYF
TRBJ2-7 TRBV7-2 CASTRQGTGTYEQYF
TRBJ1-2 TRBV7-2 CASSPSWGRVDGYTF
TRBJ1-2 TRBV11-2 CASSLGVGTYGYTF
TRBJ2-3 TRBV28 CASSTTPGGWDTQYF
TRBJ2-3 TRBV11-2 CASSLDGTSTDTQYF
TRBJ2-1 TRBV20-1 CSARLSGGAFEQFF
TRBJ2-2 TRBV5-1 CASRDGTGKTGELFF
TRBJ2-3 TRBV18 CASSASGVTDTQYF
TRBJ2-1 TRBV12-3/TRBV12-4 CASLIRGSYNEQFF
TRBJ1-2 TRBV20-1 CSASSPQLWGYTF
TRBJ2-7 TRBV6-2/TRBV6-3 CASTRAGGFYEQYF
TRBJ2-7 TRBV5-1 CASSLASGGASYEQYF
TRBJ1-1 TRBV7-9 CASSLSRNTEAFF
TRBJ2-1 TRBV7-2 CASSLELSYNEQFF
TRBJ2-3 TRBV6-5 CASRQGISTDTQYF
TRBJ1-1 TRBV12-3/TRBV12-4 CASNEGGQGNTEAFF